The TCR beta chain described here comes from a study of T-cell reconstitution after alpha-beta-depleted transplantation in children. Study-level results: After transplant, at about two months, alpha-beta T cells were reportedly derived from several hundred expanded graft clones.

The CDR3 totals 15 residues. The V and J ends lost 6 bases and 6 bases, in that order; junction bases with no gene match: 8. Germline V gives CDR1 MNHNS, CDR2 SASEGT. As to this clonotype: The antigen is not known.

Unique molecular identifiers were used to barcode this TCRbeta library. One entry per CDR3 protein, called by TCRdb with MiXCR from the PCR reads. Here the sample spans 500,000 to 600,000 distinct CDR3 sequences, around 27% being singletons. The sample in question was PBMCs, obtained before TCRalphabeta/CD19-depleted stem cell transplant. The rearrangement links TRBV6-1 to TRBJ1-5; the match to TRBD1 covers 10 bases. This clonotype was obtained from a boy under three years old with Wiskott-Aldrich syndrome, due to receive a stem cell transplant. The CDR3 DNA reads TGTGCCAGCAGGCCTCGGACAGGGGGGTCTCAGCCCCAGCATTTT. It translates to CASRPRTGGSQPQHF.